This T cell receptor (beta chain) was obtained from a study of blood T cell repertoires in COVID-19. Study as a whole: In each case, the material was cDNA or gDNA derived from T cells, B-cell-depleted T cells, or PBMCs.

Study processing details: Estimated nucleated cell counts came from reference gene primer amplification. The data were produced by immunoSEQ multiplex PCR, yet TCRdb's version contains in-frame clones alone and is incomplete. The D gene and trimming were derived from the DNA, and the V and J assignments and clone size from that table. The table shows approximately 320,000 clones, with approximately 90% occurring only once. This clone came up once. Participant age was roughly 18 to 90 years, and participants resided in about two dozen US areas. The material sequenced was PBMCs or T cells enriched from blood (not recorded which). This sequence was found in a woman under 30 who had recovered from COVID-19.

CDR3 sequence (DNA): TGTGCCAGCAGGATCTCGGACAGCATGAACACTGAAGCTTTCTTT. It specifies CASRISDSMNTEAFF. This chain joins TRBV2 and TRBJ1-1, with D possibly matching TRBD1 (6 bases). This CDR3 has 15 residues. V was clipped by 6 bases and J by 0 bases, with 14 bases between them. In germline, CDR1 is SNHLY, CDR2 FYNNEI.